The T cell receptor beta chain under discussion was sequenced for a study of blood T cells in healthy people across ages. The people who gave samples were healthy Caucasians from Russia, aged about 6 to 100. Donors gave around 10 milliliters of peripheral blood apiece. Germline CDR1 and CDR2: SEHNR and FQNEAQ (reference sequence). The CDR3 length is 12 residues. V lost 7 bases and J 7 bases, leaving 12 bases between the germline ends. Study findings and constraints: Using unsorted PBMCs precluded a conclusive naive versus antigen-experienced comparison.

A word on this clonotype: The antigen remains undetermined.

The second PCR ran 7 to 11 cycles with a sample-barcoded 5' primer and J-beta primers. TCRdb independently ran MiXCR on the 5' RACE reads; one entry per CDR3 protein. This sample yields around 790,000 distinct CDR3 sequences, of which roughly 44% are seen a single time; nearly 20% belongs to the top ten. The sample was blood. The clonotype originates from a man aged 55 to 69 in good health. The chain has TRBV7-9 and TRBJ2-3; D may be TRBD1 or TRBD2 (5 bases each). Here the CDR3 DNA reads TGTGCCAGCACCCCGGGACCTTATACGCAGTATTTT. Translation gives CASTPGPYTQYF.